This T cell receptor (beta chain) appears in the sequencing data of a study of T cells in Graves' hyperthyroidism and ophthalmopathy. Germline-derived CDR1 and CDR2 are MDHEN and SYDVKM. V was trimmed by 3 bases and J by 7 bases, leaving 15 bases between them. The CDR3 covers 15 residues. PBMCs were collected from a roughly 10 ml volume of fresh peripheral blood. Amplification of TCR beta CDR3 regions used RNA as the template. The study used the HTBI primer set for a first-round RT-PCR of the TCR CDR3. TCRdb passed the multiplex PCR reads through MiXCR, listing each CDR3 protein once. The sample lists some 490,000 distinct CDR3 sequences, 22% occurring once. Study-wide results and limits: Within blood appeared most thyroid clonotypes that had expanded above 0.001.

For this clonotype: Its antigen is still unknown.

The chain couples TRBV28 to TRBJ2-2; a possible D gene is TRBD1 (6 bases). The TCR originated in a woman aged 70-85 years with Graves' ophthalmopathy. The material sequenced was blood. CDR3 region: CASSFVTGTNGELFF. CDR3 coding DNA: TGTGCCAGCAGTTTCGTGACAGGTACCAACGGGGAGCTGTTTTTT.